This T cell receptor beta chain was recorded in a study of radiotherapy plus CTLA-4 blockade in lung cancer. V was pared by 2 bases and J by 3 bases, with 6 bases of the junction left unmatched. The CDR3 extends over 16 amino acids. Germline lookup yields CDR1 LGHNA and CDR2 YNFKEQ. Some clones are missing from TCRdb's copy, which holds only in-frame ones; the method was immunoSEQ multiplex PCR. The sample lists some 90,000 clones; approximately 83% were seen once. Notes on this clone: Its target is not known.

Findings and limits, study-wide: TCR clones originating in tumors grew in number in blood after radiotherapy plus ipilimumab. Response, reportedly, was best predicted by interferon-beta along with early blood T cell clone dynamics.

The V gene is TRBV4-2, the J gene TRBJ2-1, with 8 positions matching TRBD2. This clonotype was obtained from a human donor with non-small cell lung cancer who had a partial response to radiotherapy plus ipilimumab. The source material was peripheral blood, sampled from a patient treated with radiotherapy plus ipilimumab. CDR3 sequence (DNA): TGTGCCAGCAGCCAAAACCGAGCGGGAGTCTACAATGAGCAGTTCTTC. Translated: CASSQNRAGVYNEQFF.